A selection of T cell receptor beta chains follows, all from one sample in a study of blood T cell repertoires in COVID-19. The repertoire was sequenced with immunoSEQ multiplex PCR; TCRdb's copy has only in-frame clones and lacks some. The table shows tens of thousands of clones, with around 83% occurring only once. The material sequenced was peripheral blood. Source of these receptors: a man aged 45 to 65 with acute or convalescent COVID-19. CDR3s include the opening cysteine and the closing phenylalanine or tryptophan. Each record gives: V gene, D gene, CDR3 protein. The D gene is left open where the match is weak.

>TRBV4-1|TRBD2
CASSRGGLAGLGDTQYF
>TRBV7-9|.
CASSLGAIDTQYF
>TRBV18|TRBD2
CASSPRLAGAGPPTDTQYF
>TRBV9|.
CASSVEASRDQPQHF
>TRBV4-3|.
CASSQVRGYEQYF
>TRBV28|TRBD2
CASSLMGGRGSYNEQFF
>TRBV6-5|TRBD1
CASSYGWGQGETQYF
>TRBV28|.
CASSPQVQPQHF
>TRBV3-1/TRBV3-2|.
CASSQDAAGDQPQHF
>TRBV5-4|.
CASSLGGGGGSNQPQHF
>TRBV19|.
CASSLAWNTEAFF
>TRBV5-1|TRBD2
CASSLGPSGENSYEQYF
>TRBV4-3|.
CASSPGSNYGYTF
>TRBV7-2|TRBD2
CASSIPGLATETQYF
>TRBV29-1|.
CSVASGVGNTIYF
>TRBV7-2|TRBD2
CASSLARFGGAYEQYF
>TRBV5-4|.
CASSLEQAITGELFF
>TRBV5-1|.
CASSLGSSDNEQYF
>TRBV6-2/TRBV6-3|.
CASSYPDGDFNYGYTF
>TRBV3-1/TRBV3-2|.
CASSRNEARVQETQYF
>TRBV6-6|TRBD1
CASDRVNNSPLHF
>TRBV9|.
CASSAQDGGYNEQFF
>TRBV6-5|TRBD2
CASNRGGFGETQYF
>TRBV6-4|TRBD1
CASSDGQGTTDTQYF